Detailed here is one T cell receptor (beta chain). What it recognizes is unknown. It was with 60 Vbeta and 13 Jbeta primers that the PCR ran. Per the study methods: Among the unique TCR beta chains that a later analysis counted, about 81 million in all, roughly 11 million were shared. Profiled with immunoSEQ multiplex PCR; TCRdb holds only in-frame clones, not every one. V and J calls and clone size are given by that table; D and trimming were obtained from the DNA. The repertoire holds around 120,000 clones, with approximately 80% as singletons. These data belong to a study of cytomegalovirus exposure and HLA in healthy donors. Background on the study: The study's early data release held some 85 million unique TCRs from HLA-typed donors.

This CDR3 has 15 amino acids. Germline V CDR1 and CDR2: SEHNR, FQNEAQ (reference sequence). V was pared by 2 bases and J by 6 bases, with 2 bases of the junction left unmatched. Overall study findings and caveats: It was only CMV serostatus that was available as immune exposure information.

This chain joins TRBV7-9 and TRBJ2-2; 11 nucleotides match TRBD1. Sample: PBMCs. This clonotype originated in a man between 45 and 60 years old in good health and CMV-seronegative. The DNA for the CDR3 is TGTGCCAGCAGCTTATGGGACAGGGGGTCCGGGGAGCTGTTTTTT. It codes for CASSLWDRGSGELFF.